This TCR beta chain is drawn from a study of monozygotic twins with cystic fibrosis. Study-wide findings and caveats: Nucleotide-identical clonotype sharing was significantly higher within monozygotic CF twin pairs than between unrelated CF individuals. J usage was most co-twin-similar in 8 of 16 pairs, V in 13.

The CDR3 sequence is 12 residues long. Trimming cost V 3 bases and J 6 bases, with 8 bases left between them. Per germline, CDR1 ENHRY and CDR2 SYGVKD. Worth noting for this clone: Its specificity is not known.

Generated by immunoSEQ multiplex PCR, the TCRdb table keeps only in-frame clones and is missing some. Of nearly 25,000 clones in the sample, approximately 89% were seen once. The source material was blood. The chain is built from TRBV10-3 and TRBJ1-1; D remains ambiguous. The clonotype comes from a girl aged 2 to 9 with cystic fibrosis. The CDR3 DNA sequence: TGTGCCATCAGTGAATTTCGGTCTGAAGCTTTCTTT. Amino acid sequence: CAISEFRSEAFF.